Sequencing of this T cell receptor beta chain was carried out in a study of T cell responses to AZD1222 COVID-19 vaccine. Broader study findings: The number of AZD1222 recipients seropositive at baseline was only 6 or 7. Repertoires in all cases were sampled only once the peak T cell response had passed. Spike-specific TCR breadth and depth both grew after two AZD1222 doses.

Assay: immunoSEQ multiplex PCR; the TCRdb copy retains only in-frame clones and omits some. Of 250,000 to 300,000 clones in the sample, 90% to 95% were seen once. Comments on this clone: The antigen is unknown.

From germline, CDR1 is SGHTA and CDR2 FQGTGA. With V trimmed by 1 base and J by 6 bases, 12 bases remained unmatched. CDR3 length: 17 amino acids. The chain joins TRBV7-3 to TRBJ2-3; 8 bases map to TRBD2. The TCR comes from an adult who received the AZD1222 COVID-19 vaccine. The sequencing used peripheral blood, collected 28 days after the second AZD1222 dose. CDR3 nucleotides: TGTGCCAGCAGCTTAAGAGGACTAGCCCTGATTCCGGATACGCAGTATTTT. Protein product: CASSLRGLALIPDTQYF.